A single sample is the source of the 8 T cell receptor beta chains below, sequenced in a study of blood T cell repertoires in COVID-19. TCRdb's table, derived via immunoSEQ multiplex PCR, lists solely in-frame clones and lacks some. The sample has fewer than 300,000 clones; over 75% are singletons. The source material was peripheral blood. The receptors were gathered from a human donor with COVID-19, enrolled during active disease. The donor label of this sample is uncertain.

The chain couples TRBV7-9 to TRBJ1-2, with D unresolved. Trimming stripped 8 bases from V and 1 base from J, with 8 bases between. This CDR3 is built from 12 residues. CDR1 is SEHNR and CDR2 is FQNEAQ in the germline V gene (reference sequence). CDR3 region: CASGGFNYGYTF. DNA for the CDR3: TGTGCCAGCGGCGGGTTTAACTATGGCTACACCTTC.

This chain joins TRBV15 and TRBJ2-1; the D gene is possibly TRBD1 (5 bases). Trimming left V 0 bases short and J 8 bases short, with 14 bases between. The CDR3 has 15 amino acids. From germline, CDR1 is LNHNV and CDR2 YYDKDF (reference sequence). CDR3 region: CATSRDVAVRDEQFF. CDR3 nucleotide sequence: TGTGCCACCAGCAGAGATGTTGCGGTCAGGGATGAGCAGTTCTTC.

The V and J genes are TRBV3-1 (or the pseudogene TRBV3-2) and TRBJ1-2; D perhaps matches TRBD1 (5 bases). V gave up 6 bases and J gave up 4 bases, with 15 bases separating them. The CDR3 is 14 amino acids. Looked up from germline, CDR1 is LGHDT and CDR2 is YNNKEL (reference sequence). The CDR3 DNA is TGTGCCAGCAGTCCGGGAGGGGAACTCTATGGCTACACCTTC. Amino acids: CASSPGGELYGYTF.

This clone was observed a few times. The rearrangement links TRBV5-1 to TRBJ1-4; D is uncertain. The CDR3 loop spans 15 amino acids. Germline V lookup: CDR1 SGHRS, CDR2 YFSETQ. The germline V and J ends were trimmed by 1 base and 3 bases, with 10 bases remaining between them. CDR3 sequence: CASSLFTAPNEKLFF. The CDR3, as DNA: TGCGCCAGCAGCTTGTTTACAGCCCCTAATGAAAAACTGTTTTTT.

The V call is TRBV24-1, the J call TRBJ2-2; D perhaps matches TRBD1 (6 bases). This CDR3 has 14 amino acids. CDR1 is KGHDR, CDR2 SFDVKD, per germline. V dropped 9 bases and J dropped 2 bases, with 12 bases sitting between them. CDR3 sequence (DNA): TGTGCCACCGCAGGGGATGATAACACCGGGGAGCTGTTTTTT. It is translated as CATAGDDNTGELFF.

The rearrangement links TRBV9 to TRBJ2-6; 7 nucleotides agree with TRBD2. CDR1 and CDR2 from the germline V gene are SGDLS and YYNGEE. The V segment lost 6 bases and the J segment 0 bases; nucleotides outside the gene matches: 15. The CDR3 covers 19 residues. CDR3 protein: CASTGGRTILSSGANVLTF. CDR3 in DNA: TGTGCCAGCACCGGGGGGAGAACGATACTTAGCTCTGGGGCCAACGTCCTGACTTTC.

This rearrangement joins TRBV18 to TRBJ2-7, with D possibly matching TRBD2 (5 bases). This CDR3 comprises 16 residues. Germline loops: CDR1 KGHSH, CDR2 LQKENI. V was trimmed by 3 bases and J by 0 bases, leaving 15 bases between them. The CDR3 DNA follows: TGTGCCAGCTCACCGGGCTCCCGCGGGTTCTCCTACGAGCAGTACTTC. Translated: CASSPGSRGFSYEQYF.

The V gene is TRBV3-1 (or the pseudogene TRBV3-2), the J gene TRBJ1-3; D uncertain. Germline V gene lookup returns CDR1 LGHDT and CDR2 YNNKEL (reference sequence). V shed 2 bases and J shed 3 bases, with 20 bases lying between them. The CDR3 extends over 18 amino acids. CDR3 DNA sequence: TGTGCCAGCAGCCAACATCCCGCCGGGAGCTCCCGTGGAAACACCATATATTTT. It is translated as CASSQHPAGSSRGNTIYF.